This T cell receptor (beta chain) was found in a study of CD8 T cell repertoires and HIV-1 epitope variants. Study summary: Each of Twenty-five Gag and Nef epitope peptides stimulated a separate culture. Cultures ran roughly ten days, with IL-2, IL-7 and IL-15 added on days 3 and 7. The baseline condition was 1M T cells left uncultured.

This table comes from immunoSEQ multiplex PCR, and its TCRdb copy is limited to in-frame clones, with some not included. The sample has 6,000 to 9,000 clones, 55% to 80% seen once. This clone was detected once. Its antigen is still unknown. CDR3 length equals 15 residues. With 5 bases removed from V and 1 base from J, the gap between germline ends came to 14 bases. Germline V CDR1 and CDR2: SEHNR, FQNEAQ (reference sequence). Specimen: cultured CD8+ T cells derived from PBMCs. The chain combines TRBV7-9 with TRBJ1-1; D call uncertain. This receptor was taken from a male donor with HIV. The CDR3 sequence is CASSPQAIPNTEAFF. CDR3 DNA: TGTGCCAGCAGCCCCCAGGCGATCCCGAACACTGAAGCTTTCTTT.